The 28 T cell receptor beta chains presented below share a single source sample, sequenced in a study of Graves' ophthalmopathy and Graves' hyperthyroidism. RNA transcripts provided the template for amplifying TCR beta CDR3 regions. First-round RT-PCR relied on HTBI primers, and a second-round multiplex PCR came next. TCRdb re-called the multiplex PCR reads through MiXCR, storing one row per CDR3 protein. The repertoire includes about 480,000 distinct CDR3 sequences, 13% to 15% of them detected once, and about 10% sits in the top ten. The sequencing input was blood. Every receptor here comes from a woman between 25 and 40 years old with Graves' ophthalmopathy.

This clonotype has more than one count but fewer than ten. This chain joins TRBV3-1 and TRBJ1-1; the D is unclear. CDR1 is LGHDT and CDR2 is YNNKEL in the germline V gene (reference sequence). The CDR3 is 13 residues long. Trimming took 5 bases from V and 1 from J, leaving 8 bases between them. The CDR3 DNA follows: TGTGCCAGCAGCTCAATTCAGAACACTGAAGCTTTCTTT. It translates to CASSSIQNTEAFF.

The chain links TRBV12-3 or TRBV12-4 to TRBJ2-7, with D possibly TRBD1 on 6 matching bases. The V and J ends lost 5 bases and 5 bases respectively, with 13 bases between them. There are 13 residues in the CDR3. The CDR3 here is CASSEGHRDEQYF. DNA of the CDR3: TGTGCCAGCAGTGAGGGACACCGCGACGAGCAGTACTTC.

This clonotype has at least ten counts. The chain is built from TRBV28 and TRBJ1-1; 8 nucleotides align to TRBD1. Germline assignment: CDR1 MDHEN and CDR2 SYDVKM. This CDR3 comprises 16 residues. V lost 4 bases to trimming and J lost 1 base; unmatched junction nucleotides: 8. CDR3 residues: CASSSPSTGGNTEAFF. DNA of the CDR3: TGTGCCAGCAGTTCACCCTCAACAGGGGGGAACACTGAAGCTTTCTTT.

In its sample, this clonotype was seen many times. J is TRBJ2-7 and V is TRBV15; D possibly corresponds to TRBD2 (7 bases). The V end lost 2 bases, the J end lost 0 bases, and 14 bases lay between the germline ends. The length of the CDR3 is 16 residues. The germline V gene encodes CDR1 LNHNV and CDR2 YYDKDF (reference sequence). This chain's CDR3 is CATSRIAGANSYEQYF. CDR3 bases: TGTGCCACCAGCAGAATCGCGGGGGCTAACTCCTACGAGCAGTACTTC.

This clonotype was recorded at least ten times. V gene TRBV11-1 combines with J gene TRBJ2-7, with D hard to call. V lost 6 bases to trimming and J lost 3 bases, with 15 bases between them. The length of the CDR3 is 14 residues. CDR1 is SGHAT and CDR2 is FQDESV in the germline V gene (reference sequence). CDR3 sequence: CASSHLTGDYEQYF. Here the CDR3 DNA reads TGTGCCAGCAGTCATTTAACCGGAGACTACGAGCAGTACTTC.

The V gene is TRBV12-3 or TRBV12-4, the J gene TRBJ1-2, with 10 bases matching TRBD1. CDR3 length: 17 residues. With 4 bases clipped from V and 2 bases from J, the junction kept 10 bases outside the gene matches. CDR3 sequence (DNA): TGTGCCAGCAGTTCGTCCTCCGCGGGACAGGGGAACTATGGCTACACCTTC. Translating gives CASSSSSAGQGNYGYTF.

This clonotype was seen repeatedly, ten times or more. The V gene is TRBV19, the J gene TRBJ1-3, with D possibly being TRBD1 (5 bases). The CDR3 is made up of 15 amino acids. The ends were cut back, 3 bases at V and 4 bases at J, with 13 bases in the middle. Germline V CDR1 and CDR2: LNHDA, SQIVND (reference sequence). The CDR3 protein is CASSIAGTRGNTIYF. As DNA, the CDR3 is TGTGCCAGTAGTATCGCCGGGACCCGCGGAAACACCATATATTTT.

This clonotype came up many times. V usage is TRBV15 and J usage is TRBJ1-1; D call uncertain. V lost 1 base, J lost 4 bases, and 16 bases lay in between. This CDR3 is 16 amino acids long. Germline V lookup: CDR1 LNHNV, CDR2 YYDKDF (reference sequence). CDR3 region: CATSRARRGLSTEAFF. In DNA form, the CDR3 reads TGTGCCACCAGCAGAGCCCGGAGAGGGTTGAGCACTGAAGCTTTCTTT.

This clonotype was detected many times. This CDR3 is CASSYSSSGRETQYF. CDR3 coding DNA: TGTGCCAGCAGTTACTCGTCCAGCGGGAGAGAGACCCAGTACTTC. V and J are TRBV6-5 and TRBJ2-5, with 8 bases that match TRBD2. This CDR3 is built from 15 residues. J gave up 4 bases and V 0 bases, and 4 bases lay outside the gene matches. Germline CDR1 and CDR2: MNHEY and SVGAGI.

This clonotype has ten or more counts. This rearrangement joins TRBV12-3 or TRBV12-4 to TRBJ2-7, with D perhaps TRBD2 (5 bases). Trimming cost V 2 bases and J 4 bases, with 12 bases left between them. CDR3 length equals 14 residues. CDR3 in DNA: TGTGCCAGCAGTTTAAGTCCTCGGGGTTACGAGCAGTACTTC. Its protein product is CASSLSPRGYEQYF.

This clonotype was recorded at least ten times. The J gene is TRBJ1-2, the V gene TRBV11-1; 7 bases fit TRBD1. V lost 4 bases and J lost 4; bases outside the gene matches: 12. The CDR3 extends over 16 amino acids. Germline-derived CDR1 and CDR2 are SGHAT and FQDESV (reference sequence). This CDR3 is CASSSTQPGGIYGYTF. CDR3 DNA sequence: TGTGCCAGCAGCTCGACCCAGCCAGGGGGAATCTATGGCTACACCTTC.

At least ten counts were recorded for this clonotype. Its ends do not fully match the called genes, so a read error is possible. This chain joins TRBV5-1 and TRBJ2-7; D is possibly TRBD1 or TRBD2 (5 bases each). The CDR3 is 13 residues long. CDR1 SGHRS and CDR2 YFSETQ come from the germline V gene. Written as DNA, the CDR3 is TGTGCCAGCAGCTTAGAGGGGACGTACGAGCAGTACTTC. Its protein product is CASSLEGTYEQYF.

The chain is built from TRBV12-3 or TRBV12-4 and TRBJ1-5, with D possibly TRBD1 on 5 matching bases. The CDR3 spans 12 residues. The germline V and J ends were trimmed by 6 bases and 10 bases, with 13 bases remaining between them. DNA for the CDR3: TGTGCCAGCAGGCTTACCGGGGGACCCCAGCATTTT. This sequence encodes CASRLTGGPQHF.

There are a few counts of this clonotype. This rearrangement joins TRBV30 to TRBJ2-7; D uncertain. CDR3 length equals 16 residues. Germline V lookup: CDR1 GTSNPN, CDR2 SVGIG (reference sequence). Trimming removed 1 base from V and 2 bases from J, with 18 bases in between. The CDR3 is CAWSAGPTGSPYEQYF. CDR3 in DNA: TGTGCCTGGAGTGCGGGCCCGACGGGTAGCCCCTACGAGCAGTACTTC.

At least ten counts were recorded for this clonotype. The V and J genes are TRBV20-1 and TRBJ1-1, with D unclear. The V end lost 5 bases, the J end lost 5 bases, and 9 bases lay between the germline ends. The CDR3 is 11 amino acids. The germline V gene encodes CDR1 DFQATT and CDR2 SNEGSKA (reference sequence). CDR3 region: CSAPWETEAFF. The CDR3, as DNA: TGCAGTGCTCCTTGGGAGACTGAAGCTTTCTTT.

The J gene is TRBJ2-5, the V gene TRBV24-1; D might be TRBD1 (5 bases). V was cut by 3 bases and J by 1 base, with 11 bases left in between. Germline V gene data show CDR1 as KGHDR and CDR2 as SFDVKD. The CDR3 is 15 amino acids. The CDR3 DNA follows: TGTGCCACCAGTGATCCCTGGACATTCCAAGAGACCCAGTACTTC. Protein product: CATSDPWTFQETQYF.

Ten or more counts support this clonotype. The CDR3 sequence is CASSYLAVNTEAFF. CDR3 bases: TGTGCCAGCAGTTACCTGGCGGTGAACACTGAAGCTTTCTTT. This chain uses TRBV6-5 with TRBJ1-1; D ambiguous. Looked up from germline, CDR1 is MNHEY and CDR2 is SVGAGI. This CDR3 contains 14 residues. V lost 2 bases to trimming and J lost 0 bases, with 7 bases between them.

This clonotype was counted ten times or more. V and J are TRBV12-3 or TRBV12-4 and TRBJ1-5, with D possibly TRBD1 on 5 matching bases. V dropped 5 bases and J dropped 0 bases, with 11 bases sitting between them. This CDR3 has 15 residues. The CDR3 coding sequence is TGTGCCAGCAGTCCCGCGACAGATAGCAATCAGCCCCAGCATTTT. Protein sequence: CASSPATDSNQPQHF.

In its sample, this clonotype was seen many times. The CDR3 DNA reads as TGTGCCAGCAGCCAAGTCGAGCTAGCGGGAGGGGAGGAGACCCAGTACTTC. This translates into CASSQVELAGGEETQYF. The chain joins TRBV3-1 to TRBJ2-5; 12 nucleotides match TRBD2. The CDR3 covers 17 residues. The germline CDR1 and CDR2 sequences are LGHDT and YNNKEL (reference sequence). Trimming took 1 base from V and 5 from J; bases not matched to a gene: 8.

This clonotype was seen repeatedly, ten times or more. This chain links TRBV6-1 with TRBJ1-2; unclear D gene. Germline V gene data show CDR1 as MNHNS and CDR2 as SASEGT. Trimming removed 7 bases at V and 0 bases at J, with 6 bases between. This CDR3 contains 12 residues. As DNA, the CDR3 is TGTGCCAGCACGGCAGCTAACTATGGCTACACCTTC. It specifies CASTAANYGYTF.

The chain has TRBV12-5 and TRBJ2-2; 14 bases line up with TRBD2. V was clipped by 1 base and J by 6 bases; unmatched bases: 10. Per germline, CDR1 LGHNT and CDR2 FRNRAP. The CDR3 has 19 residues. CDR3 in amino acids: CASGLATGGLAGEAGELFF. Here the CDR3 DNA reads TGTGCTAGTGGTTTGGCCACGGGGGGACTAGCGGGAGAGGCCGGGGAGCTGTTTTTT.

This clonotype was observed a handful of times. This sequence joins TRBV5-1 and TRBJ2-5; TRBD1 agrees at 10 bases. The germline gives CDR1 SGHRS, CDR2 YFSETQ. This CDR3 comprises 17 residues. Losses at the gene ends were 4 bases for V and 6 bases for J; bases not matched to a gene: 15. The CDR3 reads CASSGGTRQGAWKTQYF. The DNA of the CDR3 is TGCGCCAGCAGCGGAGGGACCCGACAGGGGGCCTGGAAGACCCAGTACTTC.

This chain joins TRBV12-3 or TRBV12-4 and TRBJ2-7; D gene uncertain. The length of the CDR3 is 14 residues. V shed 6 bases and J shed 5 bases, with 17 bases lying between them. The chain's CDR3 is CASSPDVRLNEQYF. CDR3 DNA: TGTGCCAGCAGCCCGGATGTGAGGTTGAACGAGCAGTACTTC.

The chain carries TRBV29-1 and TRBJ2-3; 10 bases line up with TRBD2. CDR3 length equals 13 residues. Trimming cost V 6 bases and J 8 bases; bases outside gene matches: 8. The V gene's germline CDR1 is SQVTM and CDR2 ANQGSEA. CDR3 bases: TGCAGCGTAGTAGCGGGAGGCCCAAGTACGCAGTATTTT. Protein sequence: CSVVAGGPSTQYF.

This clonotype was seen ten or more times. CDR3 protein: CSAQNRDGQETQYF. The CDR3 DNA sequence: TGCAGTGCTCAGAACCGGGACGGCCAAGAGACCCAGTACTTC. The chain couples TRBV20-1 to TRBJ2-5, with D perhaps being TRBD1 or TRBD2 (5 bases each). Germline V gives CDR1 DFQATT, CDR2 SNEGSKA (reference sequence). The germline V and J ends were trimmed by 5 bases and 1 base, with 14 bases remaining between them. This CDR3 contains 14 residues.

This clonotype was picked up many times. This chain uses TRBV6-2 or TRBV6-3 with TRBJ1-5; D call uncertain. The germline CDR1 and CDR2 sequences are MNHEY and SVGEGT. V was trimmed by 2 bases and J by 7 bases, leaving 9 bases between them. This CDR3 is 13 amino acids long. This chain's CDR3 is CASSYRVGQPQHF. CDR3 DNA: TGTGCCAGCAGTTACAGGGTAGGGCAGCCCCAGCATTTT.

This clonotype was seen ten or more times. This chain links TRBV28 with TRBJ2-7, with 7 positions matching TRBD2. The CDR3 contains 13 residues. Trimming cost V 6 bases and J 3 bases; bases outside gene matches: 5. CDR1 and CDR2 from the germline V gene are MDHEN and SYDVKM. CDR3 DNA sequence: TGTGCCAGCAGGGGACTATCAAACTACGAGCAGTACTTC. It encodes CASRGLSNYEQYF.

This clonotype has ten or more counts. The rearrangement links TRBV6-5 to TRBJ1-1, with D possibly being TRBD1 (5 bases). This CDR3 is built from 14 residues. CDR1 and CDR2 (germline): MNHEY, SVGAGI. V lost 4 bases to trimming and J lost 11 bases, with 20 bases between them. CDR3 DNA sequence: TGTGCCAGCAGTTTCGCCCGGGGGAGGGTGGTCGCTTTCTTT. Residues: CASSFARGRVVAFF.